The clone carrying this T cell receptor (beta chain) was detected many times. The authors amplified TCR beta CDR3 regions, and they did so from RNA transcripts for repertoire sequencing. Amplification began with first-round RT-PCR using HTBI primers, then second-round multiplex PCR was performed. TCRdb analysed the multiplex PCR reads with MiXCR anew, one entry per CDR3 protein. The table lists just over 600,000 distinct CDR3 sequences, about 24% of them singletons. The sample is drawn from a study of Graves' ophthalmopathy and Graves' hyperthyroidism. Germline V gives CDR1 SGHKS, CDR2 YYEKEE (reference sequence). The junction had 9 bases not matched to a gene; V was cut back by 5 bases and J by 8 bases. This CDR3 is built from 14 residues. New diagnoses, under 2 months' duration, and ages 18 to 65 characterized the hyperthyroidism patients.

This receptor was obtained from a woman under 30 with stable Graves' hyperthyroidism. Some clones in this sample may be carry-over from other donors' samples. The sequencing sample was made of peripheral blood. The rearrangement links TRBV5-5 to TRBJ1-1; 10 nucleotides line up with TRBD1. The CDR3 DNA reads TGTGCCAGCAGAACCGGGACAGGGGCTTCCGAAGCTTTCTTT. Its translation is CASRTGTGASEAFF.